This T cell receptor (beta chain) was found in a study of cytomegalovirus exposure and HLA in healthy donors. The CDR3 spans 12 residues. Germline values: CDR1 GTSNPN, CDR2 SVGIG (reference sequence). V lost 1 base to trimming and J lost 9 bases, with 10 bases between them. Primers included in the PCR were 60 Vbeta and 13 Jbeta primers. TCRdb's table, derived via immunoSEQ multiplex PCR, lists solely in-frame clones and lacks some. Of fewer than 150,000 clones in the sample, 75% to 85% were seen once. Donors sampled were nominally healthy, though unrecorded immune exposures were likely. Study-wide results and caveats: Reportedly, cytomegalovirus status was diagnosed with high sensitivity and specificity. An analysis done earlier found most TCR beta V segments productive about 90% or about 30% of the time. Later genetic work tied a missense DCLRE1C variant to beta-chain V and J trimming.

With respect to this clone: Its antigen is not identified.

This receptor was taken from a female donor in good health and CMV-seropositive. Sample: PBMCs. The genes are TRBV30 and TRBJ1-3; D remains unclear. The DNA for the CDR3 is TGTGCCTGGAGTGGCGGGGAGGTCACCATATATTTT. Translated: CAWSGGEVTIYF.